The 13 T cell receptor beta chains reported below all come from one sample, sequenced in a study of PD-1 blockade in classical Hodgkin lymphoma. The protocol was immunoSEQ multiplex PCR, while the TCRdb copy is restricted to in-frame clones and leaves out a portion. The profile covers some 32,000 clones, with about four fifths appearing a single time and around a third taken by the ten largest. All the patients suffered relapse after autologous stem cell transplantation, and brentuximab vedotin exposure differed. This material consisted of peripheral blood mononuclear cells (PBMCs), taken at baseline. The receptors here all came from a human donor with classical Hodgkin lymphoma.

In DNA form, the CDR3 reads TGTGCCAGCAGTTTGCAAGGACCCGCCGGGGAGCTGTTTTTT. This codes for CASSLQGPAGELFF. V usage is TRBV6-6 and J usage is TRBJ2-2; D call uncertain. Germline V lookup: CDR1 MNHNY, CDR2 SVGAGI (reference sequence). This CDR3 comprises 14 residues. Deletions cut 4 bases from V and 6 bases from J, with 12 bases between.

CDR3 sequence (DNA): TGTGCCAGCGCCAACAGGGGTCGAGCGGGCACTGAAGCTTTCTTT. This encodes CASANRGRAGTEAFF. This chain links TRBV6-5 with TRBJ1-1; 7 nucleotides line up with TRBD1. The CDR3 extends over 15 amino acids. V was pared by 8 bases and J by 4 bases, with 13 bases of the junction left unmatched. Germline assignment: CDR1 MNHEY and CDR2 SVGAGI.

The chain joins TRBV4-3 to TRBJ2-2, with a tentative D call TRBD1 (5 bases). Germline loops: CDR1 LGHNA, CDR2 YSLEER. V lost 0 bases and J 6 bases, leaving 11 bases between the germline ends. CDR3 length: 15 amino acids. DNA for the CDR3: TGCGCCAGCAGCCAAGATTCAGGGTCCGCCGGGGAGCTGTTTTTT. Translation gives CASSQDSGSAGELFF.

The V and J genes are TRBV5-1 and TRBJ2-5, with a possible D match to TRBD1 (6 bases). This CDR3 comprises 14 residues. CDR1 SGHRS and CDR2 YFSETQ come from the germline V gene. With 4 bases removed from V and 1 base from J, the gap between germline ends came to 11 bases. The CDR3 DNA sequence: TGCGCCAGCAGCCCTGGACAGTCCCAAGAGACCCAGTACTTC. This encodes CASSPGQSQETQYF.

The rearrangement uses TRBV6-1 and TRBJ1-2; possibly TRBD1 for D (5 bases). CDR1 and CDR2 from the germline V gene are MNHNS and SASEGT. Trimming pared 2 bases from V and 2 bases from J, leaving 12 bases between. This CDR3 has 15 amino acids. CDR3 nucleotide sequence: TGTGCCAGCAGTGAAAATAGGGGAGGGAACTATGGCTACACCTTC. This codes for CASSENRGGNYGYTF.

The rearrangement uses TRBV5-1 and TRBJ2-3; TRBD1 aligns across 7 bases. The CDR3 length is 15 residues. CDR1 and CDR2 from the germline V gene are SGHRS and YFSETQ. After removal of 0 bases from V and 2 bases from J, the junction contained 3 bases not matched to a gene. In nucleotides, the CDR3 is TGCGCCAGCAGCTTGGGACAGGGCCTCACAGATACGCAGTATTTT. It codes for CASSLGQGLTDTQYF. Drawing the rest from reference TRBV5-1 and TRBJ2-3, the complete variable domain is KAGVTQTPRYLIKTRGQQVTLSCSPISGHRSVSWYQQTPGQGLQFLFEYFSETQRNKGNFPGRFSGRQFSNSRSEMNVSTLELGDSALYLCASSLGQGLTDTQYFGPGTRLTVL.

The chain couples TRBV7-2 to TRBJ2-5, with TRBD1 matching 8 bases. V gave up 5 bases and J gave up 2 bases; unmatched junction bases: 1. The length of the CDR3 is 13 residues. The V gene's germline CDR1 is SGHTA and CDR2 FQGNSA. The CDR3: CASSRDRQETQYF. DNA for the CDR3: TGTGCCAGCAGCAGGGACAGGCAAGAGACCCAGTACTTC.

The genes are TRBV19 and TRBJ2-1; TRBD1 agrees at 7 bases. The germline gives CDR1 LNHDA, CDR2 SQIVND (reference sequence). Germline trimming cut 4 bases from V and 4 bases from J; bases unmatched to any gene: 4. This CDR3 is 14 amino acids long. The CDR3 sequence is CASSNRDSYNEQFF. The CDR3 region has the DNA TGTGCCAGTAGTAACCGGGACAGTTACAATGAGCAGTTCTTC.

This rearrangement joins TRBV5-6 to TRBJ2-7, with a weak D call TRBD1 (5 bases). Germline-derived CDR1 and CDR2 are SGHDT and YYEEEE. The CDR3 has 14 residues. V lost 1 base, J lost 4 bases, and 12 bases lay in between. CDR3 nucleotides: TGTGCCAGCAGCTTGCTGCAGGGTGGTTACGAGCAGTACTTC. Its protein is CASSLLQGGYEQYF.

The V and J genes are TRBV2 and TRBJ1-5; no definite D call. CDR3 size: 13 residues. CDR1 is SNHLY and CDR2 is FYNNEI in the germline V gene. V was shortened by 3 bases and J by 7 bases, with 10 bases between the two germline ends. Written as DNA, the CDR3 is TGTGCCAGCAGTGAGGGGATCAGCCAGCCCCAGCATTTT. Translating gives CASSEGISQPQHF.

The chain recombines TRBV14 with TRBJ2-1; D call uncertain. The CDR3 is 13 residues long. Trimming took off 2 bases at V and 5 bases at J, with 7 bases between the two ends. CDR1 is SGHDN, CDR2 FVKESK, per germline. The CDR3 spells CASSQQGNNEQFF. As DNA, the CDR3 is TGTGCCAGCAGCCAACAAGGGAACAATGAGCAGTTCTTC. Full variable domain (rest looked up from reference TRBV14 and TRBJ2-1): EAGVTQFPSHSVIEKGQTVTLRCDPISGHDNLYWYRRVMGKEIKFLLHFVKESKQDESGMPNNRFLAERTGGTYSTLKVQPAELEDSGVYFCASSQQGNNEQFFGPGTRLTVL.

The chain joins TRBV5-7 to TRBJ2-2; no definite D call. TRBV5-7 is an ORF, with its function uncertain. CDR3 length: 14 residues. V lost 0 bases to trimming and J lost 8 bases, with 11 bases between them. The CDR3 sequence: CASSLALPQGELFF. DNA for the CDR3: TGTGCCAGCAGCTTGGCTCTACCCCAAGGGGAGCTGTTTTTT.

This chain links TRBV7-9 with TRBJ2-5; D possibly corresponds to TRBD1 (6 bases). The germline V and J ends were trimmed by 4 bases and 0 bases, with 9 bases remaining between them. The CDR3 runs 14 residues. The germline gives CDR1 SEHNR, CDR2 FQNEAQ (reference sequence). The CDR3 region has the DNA TGTGCCAGCAGCTCCTACAGGGACCAAGAGACCCAGTACTTC. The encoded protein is CASSSYRDQETQYF.